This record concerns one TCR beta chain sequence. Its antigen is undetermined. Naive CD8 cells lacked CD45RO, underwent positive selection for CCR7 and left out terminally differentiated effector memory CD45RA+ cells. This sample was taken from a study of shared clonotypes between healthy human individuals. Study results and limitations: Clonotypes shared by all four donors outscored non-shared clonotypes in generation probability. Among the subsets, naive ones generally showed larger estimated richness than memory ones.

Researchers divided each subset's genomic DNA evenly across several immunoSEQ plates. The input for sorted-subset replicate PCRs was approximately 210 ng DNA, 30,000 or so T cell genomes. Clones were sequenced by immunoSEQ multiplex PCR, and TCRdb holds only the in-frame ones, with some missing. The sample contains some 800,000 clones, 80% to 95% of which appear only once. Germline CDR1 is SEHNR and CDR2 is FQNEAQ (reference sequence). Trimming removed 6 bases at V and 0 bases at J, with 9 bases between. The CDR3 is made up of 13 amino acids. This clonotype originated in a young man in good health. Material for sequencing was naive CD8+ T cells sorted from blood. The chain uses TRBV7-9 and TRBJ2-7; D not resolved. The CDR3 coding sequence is TGTGCCAGCAGGGCTGAGAGCTCCTACGAGCAGTACTTC. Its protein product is CASRAESSYEQYF.